This note documents a single T cell receptor (beta chain) sequence. Its antigen specificity is not known. No base quality values were provided; no much bigger clone lies one nucleotide off. The method was the immunoSEQ multiplex PCR assay. Not all clones reach the TCRdb copy of this immuneACCESS table, which keeps in-frame sequences only. Checked studies attribute under half of the gap to unresolved V genes and leave the rest unexplained. In all, the sample holds 150,000 to 200,000 clones, and 85% to 95% of those were seen once. About 1.6% of the sample is held by the ten biggest clonotypes. The entry originates in a study of control samples from healthy donors and cancer patients (dated by TCRdb to the early 2020s). CDR1 SGHRS and CDR2 YFSETQ are derived from the germline V gene. Trimming accounts for 4 bases at V and 2 bases at J, while the number of junction bases matched to no gene is 6. CDR3 length: 14 amino acids, cysteine to phenylalanine. The sequence is cut down to CDR3 DNA, 42 bases in frame from base 1.

This TCR was recovered from a man in his late teens or twenties in good health. The sample taken for sequencing was blood. The V and J segments used are TRBV5-1 and TRBJ2-7, with 7 middle bases fitting TRBD1. In nucleotides, the sequence is TGCGCCAGCAGCGCTGACAGGGAGCCCTACGAGCAGTACTTC. It translates to CASSADREPYEQYF. Outside the CDR3, residues come from the reference TRBV5-1 and TRBJ2-7 proteins, so the full variable domain is: KAGVTQTPRYLIKTRGQQVTLSCSPISGHRSVSWYQQTPGQGLQFLFEYFSETQRNKGNFPGRFSGRQFSNSRSEMNVSTLELGDSALYLCASSADREPYEQYFGPGTRLTVT.